This T cell receptor (beta chain) was identified during a study of blood T cell repertoires in COVID-19. Across the whole study: Italy, Spain and the United States were the sources of the convalescent and acute COVID-19 samples. T cells, B-cell-depleted T cells, or PBMCs supplied cDNA or gDNA.

This CDR3 has 17 amino acids. V lost 2 bases and J lost 2, with 13 bases in between. Germline-derived CDR1 and CDR2 are KGHSH and LQKENI. Original processing methods: Estimation of nucleated cell counts relied on the amplification of reference gene primers. Generated by immunoSEQ multiplex PCR, the TCRdb table keeps only in-frame clones and is missing some. The D gene and trimming were derived from the DNA, and the V and J assignments and clone size from that table. The sample has 200,000 to 300,000 clones; 70% to 90% are singletons. The specimen sequenced was peripheral blood. The V call is TRBV18, the J call TRBJ2-6, with D uncertain. The sequence came from a human donor in a cohort sampled during active COVID-19. The chain's CDR3 is CASSPKQQLTGANVLTF. CDR3 in DNA: TGTGCCAGCTCACCAAAGCAACAGCTCACTGGGGCCAACGTCCTGACTTTC.